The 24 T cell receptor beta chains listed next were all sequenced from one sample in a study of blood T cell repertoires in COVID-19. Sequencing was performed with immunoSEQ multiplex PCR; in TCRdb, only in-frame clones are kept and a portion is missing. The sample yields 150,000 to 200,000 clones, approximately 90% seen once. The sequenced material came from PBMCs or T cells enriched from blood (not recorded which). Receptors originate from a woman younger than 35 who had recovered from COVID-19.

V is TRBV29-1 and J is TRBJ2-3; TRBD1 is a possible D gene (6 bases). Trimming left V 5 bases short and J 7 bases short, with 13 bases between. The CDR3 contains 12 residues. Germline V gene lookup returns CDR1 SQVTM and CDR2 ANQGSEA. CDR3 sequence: CSVIEGGNTQYF. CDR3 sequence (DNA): TGCAGCGTTATTGAAGGGGGAAATACGCAGTATTTT.

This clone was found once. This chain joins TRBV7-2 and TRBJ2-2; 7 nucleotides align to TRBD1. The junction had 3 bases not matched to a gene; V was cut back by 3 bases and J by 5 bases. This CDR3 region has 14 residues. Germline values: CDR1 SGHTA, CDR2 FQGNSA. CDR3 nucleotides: TGTGCCAGCAGCTTCGACAGGGTAACCGGGGAGCTGTTTTTT. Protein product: CASSFDRVTGELFF.

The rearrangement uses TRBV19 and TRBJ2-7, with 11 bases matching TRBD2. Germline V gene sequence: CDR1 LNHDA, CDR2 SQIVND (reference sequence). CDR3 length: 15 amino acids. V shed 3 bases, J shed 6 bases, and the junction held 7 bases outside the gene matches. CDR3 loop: CASSISASGRREQYF. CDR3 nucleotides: TGTGCCAGTAGTATTTCTGCTAGCGGGAGGCGCGAGCAGTACTTC.

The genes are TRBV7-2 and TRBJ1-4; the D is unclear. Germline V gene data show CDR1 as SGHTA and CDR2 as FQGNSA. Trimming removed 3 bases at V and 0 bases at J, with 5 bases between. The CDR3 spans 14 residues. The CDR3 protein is CASSFSSTNEKLFF. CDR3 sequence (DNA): TGTGCCAGCAGCTTCTCGTCAACTAATGAAAAACTGTTTTTT.

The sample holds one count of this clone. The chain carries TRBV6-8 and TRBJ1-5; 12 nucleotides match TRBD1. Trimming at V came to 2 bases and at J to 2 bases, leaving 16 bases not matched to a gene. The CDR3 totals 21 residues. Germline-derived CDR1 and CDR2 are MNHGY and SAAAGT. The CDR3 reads CASSYPWDRGRFMYGNQPQHF. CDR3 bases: TGTGCCAGCAGTTACCCATGGGACAGGGGGCGTTTCATGTACGGCAATCAGCCCCAGCATTTT.

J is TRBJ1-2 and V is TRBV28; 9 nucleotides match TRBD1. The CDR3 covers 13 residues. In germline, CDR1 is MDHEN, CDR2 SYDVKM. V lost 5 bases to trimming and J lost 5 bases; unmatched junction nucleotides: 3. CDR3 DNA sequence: TGTGCCAGCAGTGGACAGGGGTTATATGGCTACACCTTC. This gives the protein CASSGQGLYGYTF.

Here the CDR3 reads CASSSQAAQAYNEQFF. CDR3 coding DNA: TGTGCCAGCAGTTCCCAAGCGGCCCAAGCCTACAATGAGCAGTTCTTC. The chain couples TRBV27 to TRBJ2-1; tentative D call: TRBD2 (5 bases). The V end was cut by 4 bases, the J end by 2 bases, with 15 bases between. Germline CDR1 is MNHEY and CDR2 is SMNVEV (reference sequence). The CDR3 spans 16 residues.

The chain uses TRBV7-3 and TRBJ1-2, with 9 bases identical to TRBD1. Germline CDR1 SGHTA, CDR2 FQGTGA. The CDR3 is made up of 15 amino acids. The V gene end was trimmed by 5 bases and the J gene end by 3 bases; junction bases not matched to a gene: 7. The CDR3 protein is CASSPRDREDYGYTF. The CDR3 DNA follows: TGTGCCAGCAGCCCCCGGGACAGGGAGGACTATGGCTACACCTTC.

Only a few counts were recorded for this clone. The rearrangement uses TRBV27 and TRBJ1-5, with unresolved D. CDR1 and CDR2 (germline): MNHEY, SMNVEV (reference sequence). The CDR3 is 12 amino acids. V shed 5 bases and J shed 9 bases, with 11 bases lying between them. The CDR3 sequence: CASSPSGRPQHF. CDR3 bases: TGTGCCAGCAGTCCATCGGGAAGGCCCCAGCATTTT.

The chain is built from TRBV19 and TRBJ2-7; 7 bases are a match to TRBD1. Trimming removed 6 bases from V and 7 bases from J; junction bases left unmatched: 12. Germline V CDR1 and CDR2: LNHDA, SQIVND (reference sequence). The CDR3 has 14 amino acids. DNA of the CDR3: TGTGCCAGTAGCCACAGGGGCCCCCCGGGTGAGCAGTACTTC. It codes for CASSHRGPPGEQYF.

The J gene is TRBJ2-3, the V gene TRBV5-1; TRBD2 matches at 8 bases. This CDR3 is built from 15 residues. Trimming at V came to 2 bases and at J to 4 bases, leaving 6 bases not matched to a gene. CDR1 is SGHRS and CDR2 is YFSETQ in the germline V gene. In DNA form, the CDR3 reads TGCGCCAGCAGCTTCCGGGAGGGCCATCCAGATACGCAGTATTTT. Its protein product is CASSFREGHPDTQYF.

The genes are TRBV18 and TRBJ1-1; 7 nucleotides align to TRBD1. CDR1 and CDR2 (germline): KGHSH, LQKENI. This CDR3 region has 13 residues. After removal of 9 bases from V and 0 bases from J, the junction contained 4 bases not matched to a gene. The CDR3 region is CASHRGMNTEAFF. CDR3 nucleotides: TGTGCCAGTCACAGGGGAATGAACACTGAAGCTTTCTTT.

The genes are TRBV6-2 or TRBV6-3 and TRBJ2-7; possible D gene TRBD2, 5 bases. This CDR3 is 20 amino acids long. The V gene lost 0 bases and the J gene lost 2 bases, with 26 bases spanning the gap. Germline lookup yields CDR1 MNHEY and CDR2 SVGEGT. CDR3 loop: CASSYSTMEDRTDFTYEQYF. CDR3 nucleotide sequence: TGTGCCAGCAGTTACTCCACGATGGAGGATCGGACTGATTTTACCTACGAGCAGTACTTC.

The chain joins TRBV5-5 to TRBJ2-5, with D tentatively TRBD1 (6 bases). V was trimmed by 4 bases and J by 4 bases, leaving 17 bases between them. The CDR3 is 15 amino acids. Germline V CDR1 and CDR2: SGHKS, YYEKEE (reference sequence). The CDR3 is CASSRPGAGGETQYF. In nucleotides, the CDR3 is TGTGCCAGCAGCCGGCCAGGGGCTGGAGGAGAGACCCAGTACTTC. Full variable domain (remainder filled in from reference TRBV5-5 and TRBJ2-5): DAGVTQSPTHLIKTRGQQVTLRCSPISGHKSVSWYQQVLGQGPQFIFQYYEKEERGRGNFPDRFSARQFPNYSSELNVNALLLGDSALYLCASSRPGAGGETQYFGPGTRLLVL.

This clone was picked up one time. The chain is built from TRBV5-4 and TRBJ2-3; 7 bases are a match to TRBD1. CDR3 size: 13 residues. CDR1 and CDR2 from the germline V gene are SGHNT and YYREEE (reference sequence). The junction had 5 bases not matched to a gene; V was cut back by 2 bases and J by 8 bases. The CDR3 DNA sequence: TGTGCCAGCAGCTTTAACTCAGGGGGTACGCAGTATTTT. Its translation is CASSFNSGGTQYF.

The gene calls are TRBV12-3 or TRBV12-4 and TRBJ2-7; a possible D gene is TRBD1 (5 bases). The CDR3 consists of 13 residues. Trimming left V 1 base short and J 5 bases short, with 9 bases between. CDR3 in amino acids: CASSLGDRDEQYF. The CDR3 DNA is TGTGCCAGCAGTTTAGGTGACAGAGACGAGCAGTACTTC.

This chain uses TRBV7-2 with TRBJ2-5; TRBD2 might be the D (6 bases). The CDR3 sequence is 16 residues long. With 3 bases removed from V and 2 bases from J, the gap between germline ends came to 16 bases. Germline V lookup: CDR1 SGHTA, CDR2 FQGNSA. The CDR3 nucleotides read TGTGCCAGCAGCTTTGGGGGGTTGTGGGAGCAAGAGACCCAGTACTTC. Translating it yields CASSFGGLWEQETQYF.

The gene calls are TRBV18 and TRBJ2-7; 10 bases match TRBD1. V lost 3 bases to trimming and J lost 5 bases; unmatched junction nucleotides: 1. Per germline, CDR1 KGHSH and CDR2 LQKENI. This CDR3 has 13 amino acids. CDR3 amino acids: CASSPGTGDEQYF. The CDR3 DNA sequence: TGTGCCAGCTCACCCGGGACAGGGGACGAGCAGTACTTC.

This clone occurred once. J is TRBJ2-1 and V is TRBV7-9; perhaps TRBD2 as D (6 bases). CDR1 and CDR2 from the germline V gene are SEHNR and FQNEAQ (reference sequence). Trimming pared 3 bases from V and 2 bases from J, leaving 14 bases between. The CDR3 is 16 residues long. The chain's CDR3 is CASSFRSEGTYNEQFF. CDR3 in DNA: TGTGCCAGCAGCTTTAGGTCGGAGGGGACCTACAATGAGCAGTTCTTC.

The CDR3 loop reads CASSPGEYQETQYF. In DNA, the CDR3 is TGTGCCAGCAGCCCGGGGGAGTACCAAGAGACCCAGTACTTC. The J gene is TRBJ2-5, the V gene TRBV7-9, with TRBD2 as a possible D gene (6 bases). CDR1 SEHNR and CDR2 FQNEAQ come from the germline V gene (reference sequence). The CDR3 sequence is 14 residues long. The V end was cut by 5 bases, the J end by 0 bases, with 10 bases between. The full variable domain, completed using reference TRBV7-9 and TRBJ2-5, is DTGVSQNPRHKITKRGQNVTFRCDPISEHNRLYWYRQTLGQGPEFLTYFQNEAQLEKSRLLSDRFSAERPKGSFSTLEIQRTEQGDSAMYLCASSPGEYQETQYFGPGTRLLVL.

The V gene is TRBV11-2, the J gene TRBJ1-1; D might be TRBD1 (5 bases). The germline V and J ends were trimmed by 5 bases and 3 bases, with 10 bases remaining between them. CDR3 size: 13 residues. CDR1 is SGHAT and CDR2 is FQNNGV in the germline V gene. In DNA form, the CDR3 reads TGTGCCAGCAGCGCAGGGCTGCACACTGAAGCTTTCTTT. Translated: CASSAGLHTEAFF.

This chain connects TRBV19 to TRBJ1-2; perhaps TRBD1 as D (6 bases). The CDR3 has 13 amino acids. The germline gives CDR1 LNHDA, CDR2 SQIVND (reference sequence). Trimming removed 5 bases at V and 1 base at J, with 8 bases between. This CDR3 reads CASSDRFNYGYTF. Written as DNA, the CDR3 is TGTGCCAGTAGTGACAGGTTTAACTATGGCTACACCTTC.

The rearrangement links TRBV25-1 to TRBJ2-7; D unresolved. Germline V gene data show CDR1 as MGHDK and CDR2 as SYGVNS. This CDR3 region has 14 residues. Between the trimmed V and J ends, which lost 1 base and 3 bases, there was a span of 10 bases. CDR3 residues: CASSESPSGYEQYF. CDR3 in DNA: TGTGCCAGCAGTGAATCTCCCTCGGGCTACGAGCAGTACTTC.

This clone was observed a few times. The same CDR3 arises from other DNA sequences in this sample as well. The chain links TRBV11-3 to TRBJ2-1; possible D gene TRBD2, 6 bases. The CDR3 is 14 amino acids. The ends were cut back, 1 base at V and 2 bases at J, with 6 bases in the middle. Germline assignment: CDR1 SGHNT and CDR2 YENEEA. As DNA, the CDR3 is TGTGCCAGCAGCTTAGCGGGAGCCTACAATGAGCAGTTCTTC. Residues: CASSLAGAYNEQFF.